This is a list of T cell receptor beta chains from one sample in a study of blood T cell repertoires in COVID-19. Measured with immunoSEQ multiplex PCR; TCRdb has only the in-frame clones, and not every one. The sample contains fewer than 300,000 clones, approximately 90% of which appear only once. Input material: PBMCs or T cells enriched from blood (not recorded which). The receptors come from a middle-aged woman with acute COVID-19. Both conserved end residues are part of each CDR3. D genes are given only for firm matches. The size entry is marked missing in some rows and otherwise reads once, few, many or a size class.

d_gene,j_gene,v_gene,abundance,CDR3nt,CDR3aa
-,TRBJ1-2,TRBV5-1,-,TGCGCCAGCACCCGCCCCGGGACAATGTATGGCTACACCTTC,CASTRPGTMYGYTF
TRBD1,TRBJ2-3,TRBV14,-,TGTGCCAGCAGCCGGGGGGACAGGCGAAGCACAGATACGCAGTATTTT,CASSRGDRRSTDTQYF
-,TRBJ2-3,TRBV12-2,-,TGTGCAAGTCGCTTGCCCCTGACGGGAGGTACAGATACGCAGTATTTT,CASRLPLTGGTDTQYF
-,TRBJ1-1,TRBV19,-,TGTGCCAGTAGTACCCTCGACAGGAAAAACACTGAAGCTTTCTTT,CASSTLDRKNTEAFF
TRBD1,TRBJ1-1,TRBV30,-,TGTGCCTTCCGACAGGGCTGGACTGAAGCTTTCTTT,CAFRQGWTEAFF
-,TRBJ1-5,TRBV19,-,TGTGCCAGTAGTTACACAGGGTTGAGCAATCAGCCCCAGCATTTT,CASSYTGLSNQPQHF
-,TRBJ2-1,TRBV5-1,-,TGCGCCAGCAGCGAACAGGGATACAATGAGCAGTTCTTC,CASSEQGYNEQFF
-,TRBJ2-5,TRBV6-5,once,TGTGCCAGCAGTTACTCTGGGACACAACAAGAGACCCAGTACTTC,CASSYSGTQQETQYF
TRBD1,TRBJ1-6,TRBV11-2,once,TGTGCCAGCAGCTTAGTCGGACAGGGTGGTTCACCCCTCCACTTT,CASSLVGQGGSPLHF
TRBD2,TRBJ2-3,TRBV11-2,-,TGTGCCAGCAGCCTACTAGCGGGGGGGTTTAGCACAGATACGCAGTATTTT,CASSLLAGGFSTDTQYF
-,TRBJ2-3,TRBV6-5,-,TGTGCCAGCAGGGTCCTCCAGACGCAGTATTTT,CASRVLQTQYF
TRBD1,TRBJ1-2,TRBV12-5,once,TGTGCTAGTGGTTTGGTACGGGACAGGGTTTATGGCTACACCTTC,CASGLVRDRVYGYTF
TRBD2,TRBJ2-1,TRBV2,-,TGTGCCAGCATGTTGCGGGGGGTCTACAATGAGCAGTTCTTC,CASMLRGVYNEQFF
TRBD1,TRBJ1-4,TRBV18,-,TGTGCCAGCTCACCTCTCGCGTATACCGGGACAGGGGTTATAGAAAAACTGTTTTTT,CASSPLAYTGTGVIEKLFF
TRBD1,TRBJ2-1,TRBV9,once,TGTGCCAGCAGCGTAGGGAGGGACAGGGGGCCGGGCGAGCAGTTCTTC,CASSVGRDRGPGEQFF
-,TRBJ2-7,TRBV15,-,TGTGCCACCAGCGGAGGACAGACCCGATACGAGCAGTACTTC,CATSGGQTRYEQYF
-,TRBJ1-4,TRBV28,-,TGTGCCAGCAGTTTAGCCGGTGAAAAACTGTTTTTT,CASSLAGEKLFF
-,TRBJ1-1,TRBV7-9,-,TGTGCCAGCAGCTTAGTAGGAGGAAGAGGGGGAGGGGGTGAAGCTTTCTTT,CASSLVGGRGGGGEAFF
-,TRBJ2-3,TRBV5-6,-,TGTGCCAGCAGCTTTGACTGGAAAACAGATACGCAGTATTTT,CASSFDWKTDTQYF
TRBD2,TRBJ2-1,TRBV4-1,-,TGCGCCAGCACCATCCGGGAGGGTGGGGGCTACAATGAGCAGTTCTTC,CASTIREGGGYNEQFF
TRBD2,TRBJ2-7,TRBV11-2,-,TGTGCCAGCAGCACTGGGACTAGCGGATTCTACGAGCAGTACTTC,CASSTGTSGFYEQYF
-,TRBJ2-3,TRBV5-4,-,TGTGCCAGCAGCCAAAGCGGCACAGATACGCAGTATTTT,CASSQSGTDTQYF
-,TRBJ1-4,TRBV3-1/TRBV3-2,-,TGTGCCAGCAGCCAGACAATAGCAACTAATGAAAAACTGTTTTTT,CASSQTIATNEKLFF
TRBD2,TRBJ2-1,TRBV7-2,few,TGTGCCAGCAGCTTAAGATTTTTGGCTAGCGGGGGGGACAATGAGCAGTTCTTC,CASSLRFLASGGDNEQFF
-,TRBJ2-5,TRBV4-1,-,TGCGCCAGCAGCCAAGTCGGGACTGCACAAGAGACCCAGTACTTC,CASSQVGTAQETQYF
TRBD1,TRBJ1-1,TRBV5-1,-,TGCGCCAGCAGCGCCAGGGGGGTAGGCACTGAAGCTTTCTTT,CASSARGVGTEAFF
-,TRBJ2-4,TRBV7-9,-,TGTGCCAGCAGCTTAAATCAGGGTAGTAGCAACATTCAGTACTTC,CASSLNQGSSNIQYF
TRBD1,TRBJ2-2,TRBV28,-,TGTGCCAGCAGTTTAACAGGGGTTGGCACCGGGGAGCTGTTTTTT,CASSLTGVGTGELFF
-,TRBJ1-5,TRBV29-1,-,TGCAGCGTTGCAACTGGGGCAGGGCGGAATCAGCCCCAGCATTTT,CSVATGAGRNQPQHF
-,TRBJ2-3,TRBV6-5,-,TGTGCCAGCAGCCCACATCAGTCCACAGATACGCAGTATTTT,CASSPHQSTDTQYF
-,TRBJ1-1,TRBV29-1,-,TGCAGCGTTGTTTCGGGGACTGAAGCTTTCTTT,CSVVSGTEAFF
-,TRBJ1-5,TRBV7-3,-,TGTGCCAGCAGCTTAAACATACAGGAAAGCAATCAGCCCCAGCATTTT,CASSLNIQESNQPQHF
TRBD2,TRBJ2-5,TRBV11-3,-,TGTGCCAGCAGCTTAGGAGATAGCGGGAGAACGGGTGAGACCCAGTACTTC,CASSLGDSGRTGETQYF
-,TRBJ1-5,TRBV29-1,-,TGCAGCGTCGGGCCCGGGGGGTATCAGCCCCAGCATTTT,CSVGPGGYQPQHF
-,TRBJ1-3,TRBV11-3,-,TGTGCCAGCAGCTTAGATCTGGAGGGCTCTGGAAACACCATATATTTT,CASSLDLEGSGNTIYF
-,TRBJ1-2,TRBV19,-,TGTGCCAGTAGTCGCAGCTATGGCTACACCTTC,CASSRSYGYTF
TRBD1,TRBJ1-2,TRBV30,-,TGTGCCTGGAGCCCGGGACAGGGCAGTTATGGCTACACCTTC,CAWSPGQGSYGYTF
-,TRBJ2-7,TRBV4-3,-,TGCGCCAGCAGCCAGTCGGTCGTCGAGACCTACGAGCAGTACTTC,CASSQSVVETYEQYF
TRBD2,TRBJ2-7,TRBV24-1,-,TGTGCCACCAGTGACCATAGCGGGAGAGGAGAGCAGTACTTC,CATSDHSGRGEQYF
TRBD2,TRBJ2-2,TRBV9,-,TGTGCCAGCAGCACCCTTGACGGGGGGGCCGGGGAGCTGTTTTTT,CASSTLDGGAGELFF
-,TRBJ1-2,TRBV5-4,-,TGTGCCAGCAGCCAGGGGAGGGGCGACTATGGCTACACCTTC,CASSQGRGDYGYTF
TRBD1,TRBJ2-1,TRBV28,-,TGTGCCAGCAGTCCACAGGGGGGTGGATACAATGAGCAGTTCTTC,CASSPQGGGYNEQFF
-,TRBJ1-5,TRBV7-9,once,TGTGCCAGCAGCTTAGGGACAGACAATCAGCCCCAGCATTTT,CASSLGTDNQPQHF
-,TRBJ2-1,TRBV2,-,TGTGCCAGCAGTGAAGCTCCTCAGTCTTTGAATTATGATGAGCAGTTCTTC,CASSEAPQSLNYDEQFF
-,TRBJ1-2,TRBV7-8,once,TGTGCCAGCAGCTTAGCCGGAGACTATGGCTACACCTTC,CASSLAGDYGYTF